The rows below give T cell receptor beta chains drawn from one sample of a study of OX40 agonist ivuxolimab in advanced cancers. Measured with immunoSEQ multiplex PCR; TCRdb has only the in-frame clones, and not every one. This sample has around 35,000 clones, with 65% to 90% found just once. Specimen: CD4+ or CD8+ T cells sorted from blood, collected in a trial of the OX40 agonist ivuxolimab. The source is an adult with an advanced solid tumor such as melanoma, head and neck, liver or kidney cancer. CDR3s include the opening cysteine and the closing phenylalanine or tryptophan. The order of the fields is D gene, J gene, V gene, clone size, CDR3 protein, CDR3 DNA. D genes are given only for firm matches. Rows may omit the clone size; those that give it use once, few, many or a size class.

D: -; J: TRBJ2-3; V: TRBV29-1; size: once; CDR3: CSVEPPVTDTQYF; DNA: TGCAGCGTTGAACCCCCGGTCACAGATACGCAGTATTTT
D: -; J: TRBJ1-5; V: TRBV2; size: -; CDR3: CASRDSNQPQHF; DNA: TGTGCCAGCAGAGATAGCAATCAGCCCCAGCATTTT
D: TRBD1; J: TRBJ1-4; V: TRBV7-8; size: few; CDR3: CASSRGVTQGVNEKLFF; DNA: TGTGCCAGCAGCCGAGGGGTCACCCAGGGGGTTAATGAAAAACTGTTTTTT
D: -; J: TRBJ2-1; V: TRBV18; size: -; CDR3: CASSVWNEQFF; DNA: TGTGCCAGCTCAGTGTGGAATGAGCAGTTCTTC
D: -; J: TRBJ2-2; V: TRBV14; size: -; CDR3: CASSQVIGTGELFF; DNA: TGTGCCAGCAGCCAAGTTATTGGGACCGGGGAGCTGTTTTTT
D: TRBD1; J: TRBJ1-6; V: TRBV9; size: -; CDR3: CASSGEGDRRSYNSPLHF; DNA: TGTGCCAGCAGCGGAGAGGGGGACAGAAGATCCTATAATTCACCCCTCCACTTT
D: -; J: TRBJ2-2; V: TRBV5-1; size: few; CDR3: CASRSPRGTGELFF; DNA: TGCGCCAGCAGATCACCCAGGGGCACCGGGGAGCTGTTTTTT
D: -; J: TRBJ1-2; V: TRBV10-1; size: few; CDR3: CASSESNGVGYTF; DNA: TGCGCCAGCAGTGAGTCGAATGGGGTTGGCTACACCTTC
D: TRBD2; J: TRBJ2-1; V: TRBV4-1; size: -; CDR3: CASSPRTSGSYNEQFF; DNA: TGCGCCAGCAGCCCTAGGACTAGCGGGTCCTACAATGAGCAGTTCTTC
D: -; J: TRBJ1-1; V: TRBV5-4; size: -; CDR3: CASSWVSNDNTEAFF; DNA: TGTGCCAGCAGCTGGGTCAGCAATGACAACACTGAAGCTTTCTTT
D: -; J: TRBJ2-1; V: TRBV20-1; size: -; CDR3: CSARDGREQFF; DNA: TGCAGTGCTAGGGATGGTCGGGAGCAGTTCTTC
D: -; J: TRBJ1-6; V: TRBV27; size: few; CDR3: CASSLNGGSSPLHF; DNA: TGTGCCAGCAGTTTAAACGGGGGAAGTTCACCCCTCCACTTT
D: TRBD1; J: TRBJ1-6; V: TRBV28; size: -; CDR3: CASITGGLYNSPLHF; DNA: TGTGCCAGCATAACAGGGGGTTTATATAATTCACCCCTCCACTTT
D: TRBD2; J: TRBJ2-1; V: TRBV9; size: -; CDR3: CASSGEAGVYNEQFF; DNA: TGTGCCAGCAGCGGGGAAGCGGGAGTGTACAATGAGCAGTTCTTC
D: -; J: TRBJ2-3; V: TRBV2; size: -; CDR3: CASSDPRGSSTDTQYF; DNA: TGTGCCAGCAGTGACCCCAGGGGTTCTAGCACAGATACGCAGTATTTT
D: TRBD1; J: TRBJ1-3; V: TRBV16; size: -; CDR3: CASGRQGLTGNTIYF; DNA: TGTGCCAGCGGGAGACAGGGTCTAACTGGAAACACCATATATTTT
D: TRBD2; J: TRBJ2-3; V: TRBV5-1; size: -; CDR3: CASSLIAGGADTQYF; DNA: TGCGCCAGCAGCTTAATAGCGGGGGGGGCCGATACGCAGTATTTT
D: TRBD1; J: TRBJ1-3; V: TRBV5-4; size: -; CDR3: CASGTASGNTIYF; DNA: TGTGCCAGCGGGACAGCCTCTGGAAACACCATATATTTT
D: -; J: TRBJ2-1; V: TRBV2; size: few; CDR3: CASSSWDEQFF; DNA: TGTGCCAGCTCTAGTTGGGATGAGCAGTTCTTC
D: -; J: TRBJ2-7; V: TRBV18; size: once; CDR3: CASSPREGSYEQYF; DNA: TGTGCCAGCTCACCGCGAGAGGGCTCCTACGAGCAGTACTTC
D: -; J: TRBJ2-3; V: TRBV5-4; size: -; CDR3: CASSFMADTQYF; DNA: TGTGCCAGCAGCTTCATGGCGGATACGCAGTATTTT
D: -; J: TRBJ2-7; V: TRBV27; size: -; CDR3: CASSLRVGVGSYEQYF; DNA: TGTGCCAGCAGTTTAAGGGTCGGCGTGGGGTCCTACGAGCAGTACTTC
D: -; J: TRBJ2-2; V: TRBV28; size: once; CDR3: CASSLSGELFF; DNA: TGTGCCAGCAGTTTATCCGGGGAGCTGTTTTTT
D: -; J: TRBJ1-2; V: TRBV28; size: once; CDR3: CASSFQTSNYGYTF; DNA: TGTGCCAGCAGTTTCCAGACATCCAACTATGGCTACACCTTC
D: -; J: TRBJ2-5; V: TRBV18; size: -; CDR3: CASSPRSGEQETQYF; DNA: TGTGCCAGCTCACCAAGATCAGGGGAACAAGAGACCCAGTACTTC
D: -; J: TRBJ1-1; V: TRBV28; size: few; CDR3: CASSLDVRAQGKSEAFF; DNA: TGTGCCAGCAGTTTAGATGTGCGGGCACAGGGAAAATCTGAAGCTTTCTTT
D: -; J: TRBJ2-1; V: TRBV2; size: -; CDR3: CASTRRVNEQFF; DNA: TGTGCCAGCACCCGCAGGGTAAATGAGCAGTTCTTC
D: -; J: TRBJ1-1; V: TRBV6-5; size: once; CDR3: CAAKQGEGAFF; DNA: TGTGCCGCGAAACAGGGAGAGGGAGCTTTCTTT
D: -; J: TRBJ2-1; V: TRBV5-1; size: -; CDR3: CASKKDTYNEQFF; DNA: TGCGCCAGCAAGAAGGATACCTACAATGAGCAGTTCTTC
D: -; J: TRBJ2-3; V: TRBV4-3; size: -; CDR3: CASSQLTGSTDTQYF; DNA: TGCGCCAGCAGCCAATTGACTGGTTCGACAGATACGCAGTATTTT
D: -; J: TRBJ1-5; V: TRBV11-2; size: -; CDR3: CASSLPDQPQHF; DNA: TGTGCCAGCAGCTTACCGGATCAGCCCCAGCATTTT
D: -; J: TRBJ2-5; V: TRBV4-3; size: -; CDR3: CASSRGGSGNQETQYF; DNA: TGCGCCAGCAGCCGGGGGGGCTCTGGCAACCAAGAGACCCAGTACTTC
D: -; J: TRBJ1-2; V: TRBV19; size: -; CDR3: CASSVLETAYYGYTF; DNA: TGTGCCAGTAGCGTACTAGAGACAGCTTACTATGGCTACACCTTC
D: -; J: TRBJ1-1; V: TRBV6-5; size: -; CDR3: CASSLTGMSTEAFF; DNA: TGTGCCAGCAGTTTGACAGGAATGAGCACTGAAGCTTTCTTT
D: -; J: TRBJ1-6; V: TRBV4-2; size: -; CDR3: CASSQVEREDHSPLHF; DNA: TGTGCCAGCAGCCAAGTGGAGCGGGAAGACCATTCACCCCTCCACTTT
D: TRBD2; J: TRBJ2-2; V: TRBV7-2; size: once; CDR3: CASSLNGLAGGELFF; DNA: TGTGCCAGCAGCTTAAATGGACTAGCGGGCGGGGAGCTGTTTTTT
D: TRBD1; J: TRBJ1-1; V: TRBV5-4; size: -; CDR3: CASSLGTGMAFF; DNA: TGTGCCAGCAGCTTGGGGACAGGGATGGCTTTCTTT
D: -; J: TRBJ1-5; V: TRBV7-9; size: -; CDR3: CASSLGVAQPQHF; DNA: TGTGCCAGCAGCCTCGGGGTGGCCCAGCCCCAGCATTTT
D: -; J: TRBJ1-1; V: TRBV2; size: -; CDR3: CASSLDLAEAFF; DNA: TGTGCCAGCAGTCTAGATTTGGCCGAAGCTTTCTTT
D: TRBD2; J: TRBJ2-1; V: TRBV11-2; size: -; CDR3: CASSLIVRTSGRQRQFF; DNA: TGTGCCAGCAGCTTAATAGTGAGGACTAGCGGGAGGCAGAGACAGTTCTTC
D: TRBD1; J: TRBJ1-2; V: TRBV18; size: -; CDR3: CASSPNAGTENGGYTF; DNA: TGTGCCAGCTCACCAAACGCCGGGACAGAGAATGGTGGCTACACCTTC
D: -; J: TRBJ2-7; V: TRBV20-1; size: -; CDR3: CSAHSTYEQYF; DNA: TGCAGTGCTCATTCCACCTACGAGCAGTACTTC
D: -; J: TRBJ2-1; V: TRBV11-2; size: -; CDR3: CASSLEPTGYEQFF; DNA: TGTGCCAGCAGCTTAGAACCAACTGGGTATGAGCAGTTCTTC
D: -; J: TRBJ1-4; V: TRBV6-5; size: -; CDR3: CASSSGRGSNEKLFF; DNA: TGTGCCAGCAGTTCGGGCCGGGGATCTAATGAAAAACTGTTTTTT
D: TRBD1; J: TRBJ1-4; V: TRBV19; size: -; CDR3: CASSLLDRVEKLFF; DNA: TGTGCCAGTAGTCTATTGGACAGGGTGGAAAAACTGTTTTTT
D: -; J: TRBJ2-2; V: TRBV5-1; size: -; CDR3: CASSLGDGVGTGELFF; DNA: TGCGCCAGCAGCTTGGGGGACGGAGTCGGAACCGGGGAGCTGTTTTTT
D: -; J: TRBJ2-3; V: TRBV30; size: -; CDR3: CAWTGLHTDTQYF; DNA: TGTGCCTGGACGGGACTTCACACAGATACGCAGTATTTT
D: -; J: TRBJ2-1; V: TRBV7-2; size: -; CDR3: CATTFSVSSYNEQFF; DNA: TGTGCCACCACCTTCTCAGTTTCCTCCTACAATGAGCAGTTCTTC
D: -; J: TRBJ2-2; V: TRBV5-1; size: once; CDR3: CASSLVAGAGTGELFF; DNA: TGCGCCAGCAGCTTGGTGGCAGGGGCTGGTACCGGGGAGCTGTTTTTT
D: -; J: TRBJ2-3; V: TRBV7-7; size: once; CDR3: CASSQNSGTDTQYF; DNA: TGTGCTAGCAGCCAGAATTCCGGGACCGATACGCAGTATTTT
D: -; J: TRBJ2-7; V: TRBV5-1; size: -; CDR3: CASRQDSSSYEQYF; DNA: TGCGCCAGCAGGCAGGACAGTAGCTCCTACGAGCAGTACTTC
D: -; J: TRBJ2-7; V: TRBV5-4; size: -; CDR3: CASSRLGGNEQYF; DNA: TGTGCCAGCAGCCGATTAGGGGGTAACGAGCAGTACTTC
D: -; J: TRBJ1-4; V: TRBV18; size: medium-sized; CDR3: CASSPDYNEKLFF; DNA: TGTGCCAGCTCCCCGGATTATAATGAAAAACTGTTTTTT
D: TRBD2; J: TRBJ2-1; V: TRBV9; size: -; CDR3: CASSVRLAVINEQFF; DNA: TGTGCCAGCAGCGTAAGACTAGCGGTTATCAATGAGCAGTTCTTC
D: -; J: TRBJ2-5; V: TRBV19; size: -; CDR3: CASSPRGAEAQYF; DNA: TGTGCCAGTAGCCCGAGGGGGGCCGAGGCCCAGTACTTC
D: -; J: TRBJ2-1; V: TRBV7-2; size: -; CDR3: CASREGGEQFF; DNA: TGTGCCAGCAGGGAGGGGGGTGAGCAGTTCTTC
D: -; J: TRBJ1-6; V: TRBV7-6; size: -; CDR3: CASSLQAFKNSPLHF; DNA: TGTGCCAGCAGCTTACAGGCGTTCAAAAATTCACCCCTCCACTTT
D: -; J: TRBJ1-4; V: TRBV7-2; size: -; CDR3: CASSKRTDEKLFF; DNA: TGTGCCAGCAGCAAAAGGACGGATGAAAAACTGTTTTTT
D: -; J: TRBJ1-5; V: TRBV20-1; size: -; CDR3: CSATQDQPQHF; DNA: TGCAGTGCTACCCAAGATCAGCCCCAGCATTTT
D: -; J: TRBJ1-1; V: TRBV28; size: few; CDR3: CASSFEGMVTEAFF; DNA: TGTGCCAGCAGTTTTGAGGGGATGGTAACTGAAGCTTTCTTT